Described below is a single T cell receptor beta chain sequence and its context. Germline CDR1 MDHEN, CDR2 SYDVKM. This CDR3 is 12 amino acids long. V lost 2 bases and J 5 bases, leaving 6 bases between the germline ends. Profiled with immunoSEQ multiplex PCR; TCRdb holds only in-frame clones, not every one. This table holds 140,000 to 150,000 clones, approximately 80% found once. The source of the sample is a study of blood T cell repertoires in COVID-19. Study as a whole: Collection of acute and convalescent COVID-19 samples took place in the United States, Italy and Spain. T cells, B-cell-depleted T cells, or PBMCs provided the cDNA or gDNA that served as material.

The chain uses TRBV28 and TRBJ1-2; D is uncertain. This sequence was found in a woman in her forties with active or convalescent COVID-19. Sequencing was done on a sample of peripheral blood. The CDR3 sequence is CASSLQAYGYTF. CDR3 sequence (DNA): TGTGCCAGCAGTTTACAGGCTTATGGCTACACCTTC.